This T cell receptor beta chain was observed in a study of blood T cell repertoires in COVID-19. As for the study in general: Samples came from the United States, Italy and Spain, spanning acute and convalescent COVID-19. Sample material is recorded as cDNA or gDNA derived from T cells, B-cell-depleted T cells, or PBMCs.

As handled by the study authors: Reference gene primer amplification gave nucleated cell count estimates. The protocol was immunoSEQ multiplex PCR, while the TCRdb copy is restricted to in-frame clones and leaves out a portion. The DNA was the basis for D and trimming; V, J and clone size are from that table. This table holds 150,000 to 180,000 clones, around 85% found once. Trimming took off 3 bases at V and 0 bases at J, with 9 bases between the two ends. Looked up from germline, CDR1 is KGHSH and CDR2 is LQKENI. This CDR3 spans 14 amino acids. Sequencing was carried out using peripheral blood. The TCR comes from a woman in her 70s with acute or convalescent COVID-19. V is TRBV18 and J is TRBJ2-7, with D possibly being TRBD2 (5 bases). The CDR3 reads CASSPYEGSYEQYF. The CDR3 bases are TGTGCCAGCTCACCCTACGAGGGCTCCTACGAGCAGTACTTC.